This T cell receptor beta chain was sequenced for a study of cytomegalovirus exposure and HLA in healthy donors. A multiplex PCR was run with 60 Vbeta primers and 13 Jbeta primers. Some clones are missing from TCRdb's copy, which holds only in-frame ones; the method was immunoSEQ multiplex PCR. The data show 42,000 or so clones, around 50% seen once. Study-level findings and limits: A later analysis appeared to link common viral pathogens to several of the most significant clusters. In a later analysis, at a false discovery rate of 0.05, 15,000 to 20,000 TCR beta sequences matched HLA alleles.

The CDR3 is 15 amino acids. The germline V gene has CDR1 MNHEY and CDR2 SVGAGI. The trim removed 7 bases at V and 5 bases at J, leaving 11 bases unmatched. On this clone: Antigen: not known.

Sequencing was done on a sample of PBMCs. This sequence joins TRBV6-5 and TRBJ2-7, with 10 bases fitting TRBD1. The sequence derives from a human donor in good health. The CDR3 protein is CASTGGDRGSHEQYF. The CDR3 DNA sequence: TGTGCCAGCACGGGTGGGGACAGGGGATCCCACGAGCAGTACTTC.